Only a few counts were recorded for the clone carrying this TCR beta chain. The target antigen is unknown. The data were taken from a study of blood T cells in healthy people across ages. Study conclusions and caveats: Leaving the PBMCs unsorted stopped any conclusive comparison of naive versus antigen-experienced cells. A roughly linear fall in TCR beta diversity per million T cells was seen with increasing age. Diversity of TCR beta correlated strongly with naive T cell percentage.

The CDR3 runs 18 residues. The ends were cut back, 3 bases at V and 5 bases at J, with 23 bases in the middle. A sample-barcoded 5' primer and a J-beta primer mix were used in a second PCR of roughly 6 to 11 cycles. Through a template-switch adaptor with 12 random nucleotides, each cDNA molecule received a tag. In TCRdb, the 5' RACE reads were re-called with MiXCR into one record per CDR3 protein. The table has roughly 570,000 distinct CDR3 sequences, 25% to 30% seen once; the top ten hold around a sixth. Input material: blood. V is TRBV12-3 or TRBV12-4 and J is TRBJ2-1; possibly TRBD2 for D (7 bases). This clonotype was obtained from a woman in her sixties or seventies in good health. This CDR3 is CASSFKRGGSQYHNEQFF. The CDR3 coding sequence is TGTGCCAGCAGTTTCAAGAGGGGGGGATCACAGTACCACAATGAGCAGTTCTTC.